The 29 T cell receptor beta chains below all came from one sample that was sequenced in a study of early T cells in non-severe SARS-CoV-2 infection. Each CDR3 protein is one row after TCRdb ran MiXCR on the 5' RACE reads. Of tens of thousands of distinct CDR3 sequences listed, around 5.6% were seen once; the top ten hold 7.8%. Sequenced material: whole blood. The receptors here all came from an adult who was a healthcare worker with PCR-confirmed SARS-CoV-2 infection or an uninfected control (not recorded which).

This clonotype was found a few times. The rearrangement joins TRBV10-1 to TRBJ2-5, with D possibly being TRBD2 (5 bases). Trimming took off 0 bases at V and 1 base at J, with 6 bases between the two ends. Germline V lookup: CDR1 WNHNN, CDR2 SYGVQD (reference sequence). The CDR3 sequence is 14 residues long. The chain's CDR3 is CASSESRGQETQYF. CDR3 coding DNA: TGCGCCAGCAGTGAGTCCCGGGGCCAAGAGACCCAGTACTTC.

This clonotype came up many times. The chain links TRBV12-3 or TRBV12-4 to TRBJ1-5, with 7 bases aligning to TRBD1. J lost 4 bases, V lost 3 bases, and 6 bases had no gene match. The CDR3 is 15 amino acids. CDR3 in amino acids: CASSFGVTGNQPQHF. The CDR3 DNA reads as TGTGCCAGCAGTTTTGGGGTGACAGGGAATCAGCCCCAGCATTTT.

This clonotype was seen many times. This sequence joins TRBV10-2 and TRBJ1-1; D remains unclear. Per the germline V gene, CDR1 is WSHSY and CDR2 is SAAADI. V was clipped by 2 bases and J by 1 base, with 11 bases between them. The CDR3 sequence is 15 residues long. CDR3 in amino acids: CASSEANKGNTEAFF. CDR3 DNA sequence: TGCGCCAGCAGTGAGGCTAACAAGGGGAACACTGAAGCTTTCTTT.

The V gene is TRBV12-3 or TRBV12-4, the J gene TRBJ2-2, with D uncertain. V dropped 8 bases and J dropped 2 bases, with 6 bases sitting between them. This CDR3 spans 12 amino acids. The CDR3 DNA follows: TGTGCCAGCCGCTACAACACCGGGGAGCTGTTTTTT. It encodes CASRYNTGELFF.

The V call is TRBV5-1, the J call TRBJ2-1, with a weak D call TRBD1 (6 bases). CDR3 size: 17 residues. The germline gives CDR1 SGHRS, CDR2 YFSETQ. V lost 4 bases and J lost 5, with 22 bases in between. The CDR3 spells CASSPQDSPYGDNEQFF. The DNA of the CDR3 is TGCGCCAGCAGCCCCCAGGACAGTCCGTACGGGGACAATGAGCAGTTCTTC.

The CDR3 bases are TGTGCCAGCTCAAAGGGACAGGGCGGCAATCAGCCCCAGCATTTT. This encodes CASSKGQGGNQPQHF. This chain links TRBV18 with TRBJ1-5; 9 positions agree with TRBD1. Per germline, CDR1 KGHSH and CDR2 LQKENI. The V gene end was trimmed by 5 bases and the J gene end by 2 bases; junction bases not matched to a gene: 4. There are 15 residues in the CDR3.

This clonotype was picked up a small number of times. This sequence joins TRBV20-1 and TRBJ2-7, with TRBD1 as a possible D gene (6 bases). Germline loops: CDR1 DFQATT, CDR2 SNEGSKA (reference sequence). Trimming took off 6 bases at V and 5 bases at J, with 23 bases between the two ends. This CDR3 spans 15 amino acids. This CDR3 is CSARAAGEYGNEQYF. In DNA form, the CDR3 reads TGCAGTGCACGGGCGGCAGGGGAGTACGGCAACGAGCAGTACTTC.

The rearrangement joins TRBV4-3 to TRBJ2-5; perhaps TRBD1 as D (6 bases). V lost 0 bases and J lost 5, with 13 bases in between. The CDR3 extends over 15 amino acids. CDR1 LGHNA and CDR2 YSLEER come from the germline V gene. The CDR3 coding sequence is TGCGCCAGCAGCCAAGAATATGGGCAGGGGGAGACCCAGTACTTC. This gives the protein CASSQEYGQGETQYF.

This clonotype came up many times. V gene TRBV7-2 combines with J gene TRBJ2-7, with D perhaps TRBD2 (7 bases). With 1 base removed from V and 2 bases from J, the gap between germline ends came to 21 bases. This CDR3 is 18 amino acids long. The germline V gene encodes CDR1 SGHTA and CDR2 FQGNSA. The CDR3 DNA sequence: TGTGCCAGCAGCTTAGGGCCCTCTGGTGCGGGGGCCCCCTACGAGCAGTACTTC. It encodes CASSLGPSGAGAPYEQYF.

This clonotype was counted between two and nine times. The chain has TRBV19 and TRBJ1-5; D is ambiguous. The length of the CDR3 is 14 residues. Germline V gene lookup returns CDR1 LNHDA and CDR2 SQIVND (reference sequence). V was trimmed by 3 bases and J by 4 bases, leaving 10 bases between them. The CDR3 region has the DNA TGTGCCAGTAGTATCTTTACGGCGAATCAGCCCCAGCATTTT. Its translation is CASSIFTANQPQHF. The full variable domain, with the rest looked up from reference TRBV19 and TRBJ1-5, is DGGITQSPKYLFRKEGQNVTLSCEQNLNHDAMYWYRQDPGQGLRLIYYSQIVNDFQKGDIAEGYSVSREKKESFPLTVTSAQKNPTAFYLCASSIFTANQPQHFGDGTRLSIL.

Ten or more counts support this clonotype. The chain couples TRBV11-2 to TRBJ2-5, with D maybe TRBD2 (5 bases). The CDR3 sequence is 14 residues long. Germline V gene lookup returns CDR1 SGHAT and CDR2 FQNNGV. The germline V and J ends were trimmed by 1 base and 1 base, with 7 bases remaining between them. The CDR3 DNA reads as TGTGCCAGCAGCTTAGGAGGGCTCCAAGAGACCCAGTACTTC. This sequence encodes CASSLGGLQETQYF. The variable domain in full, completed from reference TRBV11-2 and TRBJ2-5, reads EAGVAQSPRYKIIEKRQSVAFWCNPISGHATLYWYQQILGQGPKLLIQFQNNGVVDDSQLPKDRFSAERLKGVDSTLKIQPAKLEDSAVYLCASSLGGLQETQYFGPGTRLLVL.

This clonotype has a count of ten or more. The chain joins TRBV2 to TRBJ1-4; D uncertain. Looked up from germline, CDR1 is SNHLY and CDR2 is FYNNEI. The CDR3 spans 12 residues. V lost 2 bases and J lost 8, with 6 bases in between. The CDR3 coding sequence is TGTGCCAGCAGTGAAAGATCCGAAAAACTGTTTTTT. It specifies CASSERSEKLFF.

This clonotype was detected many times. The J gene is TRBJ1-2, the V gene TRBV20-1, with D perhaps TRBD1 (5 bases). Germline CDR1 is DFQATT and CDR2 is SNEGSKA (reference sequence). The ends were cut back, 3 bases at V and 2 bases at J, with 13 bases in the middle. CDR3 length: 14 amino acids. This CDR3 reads CSASVREWNYGYTF. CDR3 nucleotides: TGCAGTGCTAGCGTCAGGGAGTGGAACTATGGCTACACCTTC.

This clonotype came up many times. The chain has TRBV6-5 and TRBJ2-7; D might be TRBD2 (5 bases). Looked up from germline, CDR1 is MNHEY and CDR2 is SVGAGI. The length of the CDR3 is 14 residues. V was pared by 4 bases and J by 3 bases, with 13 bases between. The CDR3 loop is CASSLGSRYYEQYF. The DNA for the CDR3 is TGTGCCAGCAGTTTGGGGAGCCGCTACTACGAGCAGTACTTC.

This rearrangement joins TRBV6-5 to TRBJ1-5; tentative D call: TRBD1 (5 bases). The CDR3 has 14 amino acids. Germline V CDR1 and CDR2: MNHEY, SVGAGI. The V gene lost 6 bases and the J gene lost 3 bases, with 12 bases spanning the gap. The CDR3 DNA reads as TGTGCCAGCAGGGCGGGACTGGACAATCAGCCCCAGCATTTT. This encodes CASRAGLDNQPQHF.

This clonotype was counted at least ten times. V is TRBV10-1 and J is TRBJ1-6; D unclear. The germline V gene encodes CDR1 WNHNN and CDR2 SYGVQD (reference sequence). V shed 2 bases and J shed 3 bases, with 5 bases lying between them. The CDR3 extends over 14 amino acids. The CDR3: CASSEGSYNSPLHF. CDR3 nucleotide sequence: TGCGCCAGCAGTGAGGGCAGCTATAATTCACCCCTCCACTTT.

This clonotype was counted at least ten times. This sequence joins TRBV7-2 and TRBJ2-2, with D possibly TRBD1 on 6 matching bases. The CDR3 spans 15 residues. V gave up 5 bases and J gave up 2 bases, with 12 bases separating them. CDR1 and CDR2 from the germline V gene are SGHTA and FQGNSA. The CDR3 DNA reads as TGTGCCAGCAGCCCCACAGGGATAAACACCGGGGAGCTGTTTTTT. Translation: CASSPTGINTGELFF.

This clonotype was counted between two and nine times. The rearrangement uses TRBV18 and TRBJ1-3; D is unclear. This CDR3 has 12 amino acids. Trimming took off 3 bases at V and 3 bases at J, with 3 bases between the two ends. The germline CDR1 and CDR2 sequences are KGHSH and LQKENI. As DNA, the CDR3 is TGTGCCAGCTCACCGAATGGAAACACCATATATTTT. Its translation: CASSPNGNTIYF.

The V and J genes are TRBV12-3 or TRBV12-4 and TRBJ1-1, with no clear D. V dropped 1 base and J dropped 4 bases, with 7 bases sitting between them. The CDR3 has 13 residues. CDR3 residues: CASSLVLATEAFF. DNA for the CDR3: TGTGCCAGCAGTTTAGTGTTAGCCACTGAAGCTTTCTTT.

For the CDR3, the DNA is TGCGCCAGCAGCCAAGCGGGACAGGGCACTTATCAGCCCCAGCATTTT. Protein product: CASSQAGQGTYQPQHF. V is TRBV4-1 and J is TRBJ1-5, with TRBD1 matching over 9 bases. Germline V gene data show CDR1 as MGHRA and CDR2 as YSYEKL. The CDR3 extends over 16 amino acids. V dropped 1 base and J dropped 5; count of bases not matched to a gene: 6.

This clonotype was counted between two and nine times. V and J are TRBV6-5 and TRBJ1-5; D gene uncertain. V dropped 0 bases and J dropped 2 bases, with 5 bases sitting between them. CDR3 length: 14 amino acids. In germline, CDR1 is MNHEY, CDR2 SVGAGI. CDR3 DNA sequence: TGTGCCAGCAGTTACTCAAGGGGCAATCAGCCCCAGCATTTT. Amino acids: CASSYSRGNQPQHF.

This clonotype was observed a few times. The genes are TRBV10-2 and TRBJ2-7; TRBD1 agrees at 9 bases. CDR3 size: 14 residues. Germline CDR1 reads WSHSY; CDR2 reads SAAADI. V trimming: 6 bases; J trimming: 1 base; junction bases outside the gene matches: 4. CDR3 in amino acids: CASRGTGISYEQYF. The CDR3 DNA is TGCGCCAGCAGGGGGACAGGGATATCCTACGAGCAGTACTTC.

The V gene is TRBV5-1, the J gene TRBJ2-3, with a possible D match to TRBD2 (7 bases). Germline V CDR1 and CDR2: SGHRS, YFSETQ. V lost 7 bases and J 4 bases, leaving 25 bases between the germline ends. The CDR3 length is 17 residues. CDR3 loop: CASGRVGGPGAADTQYF. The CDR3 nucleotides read TGCGCCAGCGGACGTGTGGGGGGGCCAGGAGCAGCAGATACGCAGTATTTT.

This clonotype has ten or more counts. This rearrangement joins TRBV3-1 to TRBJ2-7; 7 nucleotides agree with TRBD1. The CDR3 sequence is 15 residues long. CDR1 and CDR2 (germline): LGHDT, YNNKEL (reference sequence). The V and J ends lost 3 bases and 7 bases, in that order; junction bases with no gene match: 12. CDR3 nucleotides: TGTGCCAGCAGCCATGGCGCCGAGACAGGGAGAGAGCAGTACTTC. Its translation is CASSHGAETGREQYF.

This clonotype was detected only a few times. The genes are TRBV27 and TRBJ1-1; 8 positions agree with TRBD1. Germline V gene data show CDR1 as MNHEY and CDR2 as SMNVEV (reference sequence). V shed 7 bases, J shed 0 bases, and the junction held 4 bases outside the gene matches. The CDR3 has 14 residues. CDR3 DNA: TGTGCCAGCACTCGGACAGGGATGAACACTGAAGCTTTCTTT. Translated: CASTRTGMNTEAFF.

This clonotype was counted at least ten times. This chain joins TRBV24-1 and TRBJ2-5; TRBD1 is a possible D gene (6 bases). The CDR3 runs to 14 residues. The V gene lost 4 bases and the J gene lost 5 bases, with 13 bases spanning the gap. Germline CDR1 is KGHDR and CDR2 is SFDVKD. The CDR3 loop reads CATSETGRGETQYF. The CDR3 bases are TGTGCCACCAGTGAAACAGGGCGAGGGGAGACCCAGTACTTC.

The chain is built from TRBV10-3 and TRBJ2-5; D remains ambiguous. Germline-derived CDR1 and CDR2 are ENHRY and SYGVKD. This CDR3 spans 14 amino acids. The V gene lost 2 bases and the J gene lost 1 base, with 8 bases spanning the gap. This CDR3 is CAISERTLQETQYF. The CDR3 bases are TGTGCCATCAGTGAGAGGACCCTCCAAGAGACCCAGTACTTC.

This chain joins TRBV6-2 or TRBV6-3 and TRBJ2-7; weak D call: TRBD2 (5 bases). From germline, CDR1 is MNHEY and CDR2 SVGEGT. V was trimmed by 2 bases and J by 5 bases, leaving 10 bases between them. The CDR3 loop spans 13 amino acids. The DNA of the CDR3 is TGTGCCAGCAGTTACGAGGGCCGCAACGAGCAGTACTTC. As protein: CASSYEGRNEQYF.

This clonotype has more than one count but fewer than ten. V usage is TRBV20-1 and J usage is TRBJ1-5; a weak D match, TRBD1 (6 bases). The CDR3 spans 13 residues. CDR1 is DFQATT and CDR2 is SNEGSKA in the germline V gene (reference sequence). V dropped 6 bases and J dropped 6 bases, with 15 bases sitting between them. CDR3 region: CSARNRERQPQHF. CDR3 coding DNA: TGCAGTGCCAGGAACAGGGAACGTCAGCCCCAGCATTTT.